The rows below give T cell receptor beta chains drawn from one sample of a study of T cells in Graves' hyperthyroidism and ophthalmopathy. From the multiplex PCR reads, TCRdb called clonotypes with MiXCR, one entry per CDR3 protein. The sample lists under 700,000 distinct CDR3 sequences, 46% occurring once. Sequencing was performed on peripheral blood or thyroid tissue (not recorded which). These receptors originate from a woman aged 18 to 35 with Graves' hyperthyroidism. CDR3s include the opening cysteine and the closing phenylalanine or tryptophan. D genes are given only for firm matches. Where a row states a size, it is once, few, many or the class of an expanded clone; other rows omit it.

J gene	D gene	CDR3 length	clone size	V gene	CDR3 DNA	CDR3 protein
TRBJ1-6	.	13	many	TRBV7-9	TGTGCCAGCACTCCGGCTGGGGGTTCACCCCTCCACTTT	CASTPAGGSPLHF
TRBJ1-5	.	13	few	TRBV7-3	TGTGCCAGCAGCTTAGACTTCTGGGAGCCCCAGCATTTT	CASSLDFWEPQHF
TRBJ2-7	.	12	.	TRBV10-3	TGTGCCGAGGACCGGGACTTCTACGAGCAGTACTTC	CAEDRDFYEQYF
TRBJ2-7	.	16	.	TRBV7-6	TGTGCCAGCAGCTCAGCCCCAACAGGGACCTCCTACGAGCAGTACTTC	CASSSAPTGTSYEQYF
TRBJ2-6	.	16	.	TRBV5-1	TGCGCCAGCAGCCAATACGGGATAGCTGGGGCCAACGTCCTGACTTTC	CASSQYGIAGANVLTF
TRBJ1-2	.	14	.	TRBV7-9	TGTGCCAGCAGCTTGGCGTCCGACAGTGCTGGAAACACCTTC	CASSLASDSAGNTF
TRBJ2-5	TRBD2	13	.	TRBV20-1	TGCAGTGTCCAGACCGGGGGGATCGAGACCCAGTACTTC	CSVQTGGIETQYF
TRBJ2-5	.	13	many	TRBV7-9	TGTGCCAGCACCCCGGCCCTGGGAGAGACCCAGTACTTC	CASTPALGETQYF
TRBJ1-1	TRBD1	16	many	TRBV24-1	TGTGCCACCAGTGAGGGGACAGGGGCCAGGGGCACTGAAGCTTTCTTT	CATSEGTGARGTEAFF
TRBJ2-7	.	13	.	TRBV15	TGTGCCAGCAGAAGGACGGGGAGCTGGGAGCAGTACTTC	CASRRTGSWEQYF
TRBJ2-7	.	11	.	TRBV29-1	TGCAGCTATGGGACCCTGGCGGAACAGTACTTC	CSYGTLAEQYF
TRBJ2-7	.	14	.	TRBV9	TGTGCCAGCAGCCCCGGCGGTACGACCTACGAGCAGTACTTC	CASSPGGTTYEQYF
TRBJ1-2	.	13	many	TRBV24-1	TGTGCCACCAGTGAAACAGGGTACTATGGCTACACCTTC	CATSETGYYGYTF
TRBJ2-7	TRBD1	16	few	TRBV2	TGTGCCAGCAGTGGGGACAGACAGGGCAAATCCTACGAGCAGTACTTC	CASSGDRQGKSYEQYF
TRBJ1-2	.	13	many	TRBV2	TGTGCCAGCAGTGATTCCGGACGCTATGGCTACACCTTC	CASSDSGRYGYTF
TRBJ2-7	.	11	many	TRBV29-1	TGCAGCGTTGAGGCCGGATACGAGCAGTACTTC	CSVEAGYEQYF
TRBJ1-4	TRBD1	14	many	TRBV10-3	TGTGCCATCAGAGGACAGGGGGGAAATGAAAAACTGTTTTTT	CAIRGQGGNEKLFF
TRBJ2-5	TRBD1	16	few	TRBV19	TGTGCCAGCGGAGCCCTTGGCCTCCGACAGGGCCGGACCCAGTACTTC	CASGALGLRQGRTQYF
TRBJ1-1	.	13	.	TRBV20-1	TGCAGTGCGCCGGACTGGGGGTACACTGAAGCTTTCTTT	CSAPDWGYTEAFF
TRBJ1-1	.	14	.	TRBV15	TGTGCCACCAGCAGAGACAGGGTGTACACTGAAGCTTTCTTT	CATSRDRVYTEAFF
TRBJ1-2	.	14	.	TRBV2	TGTGCCAGCAGTAGCGCAGGGGCATACCTTGGCTACACCTTC	CASSSAGAYLGYTF
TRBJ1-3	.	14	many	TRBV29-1	TGCAGCTTTATCGGGATTCGAGACGGAAACACCATATATTTT	CSFIGIRDGNTIYF
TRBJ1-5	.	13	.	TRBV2	TGTGCATCCAGGGAACACTTAGATCGGCCCCAGCATTTT	CASREHLDRPQHF
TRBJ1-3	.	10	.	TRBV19	TGTGCCAGTACCGGACACACCATATATTTT	CASTGHTIYF
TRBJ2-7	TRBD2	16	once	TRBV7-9	TGTGCCAGCAGCTTAGCGAAGACACTAGCGGCTTACGAGCAGTACTTC	CASSLAKTLAAYEQYF
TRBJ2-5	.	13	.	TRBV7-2	TGTGCCAGCAGCTTAGGTGCCGGCCGGACCCAGTACTTC	CASSLGAGRTQYF
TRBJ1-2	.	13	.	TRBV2	TGTGCCGGCAACCGGGGGGGGACTTATGGCTACACCTTC	CAGNRGGTYGYTF
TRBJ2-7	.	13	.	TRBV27	TGTGCCAGCACCGATTTGGTTGGCTACGAGCAGTACTTC	CASTDLVGYEQYF
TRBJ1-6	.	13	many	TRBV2	TGTGCCAGCAGTGCTGAGGTTCTTTCACCCCTCCACTTT	CASSAEVLSPLHF
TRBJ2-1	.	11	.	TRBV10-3	TGTGCCATCAGTGAGGAAGGGAGGCAGTTCTTC	CAISEEGRQFF
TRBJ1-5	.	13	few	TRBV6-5	TGTGCCAGCAGTTACGACGGGGGGCAGCCCCAGCATTTT	CASSYDGGQPQHF
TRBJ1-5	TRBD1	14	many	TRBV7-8	TGTGCCAGCAGCGGGACAGGGTCCAATCAGCCCCAGCATTTT	CASSGTGSNQPQHF
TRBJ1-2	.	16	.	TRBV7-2	TGTGCCAGCAGCCGCGACGATGAGGGCCTAGGCTATGGCTACACCTTC	CASSRDDEGLGYGYTF
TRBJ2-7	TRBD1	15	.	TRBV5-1	TGCGCCAGCGATCCCGGACAGGGGACCTCCTACGAGCAGTACTTC	CASDPGQGTSYEQYF
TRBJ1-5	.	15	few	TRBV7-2	TGTGCCAGCAGTTACTCGATCACCAGCAATCAGCCCCAGCATTTT	CASSYSITSNQPQHF
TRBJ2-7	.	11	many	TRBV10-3	TGTGCCAGCAGTTTCGCCTACGAGCAGTACTTC	CASSFAYEQYF
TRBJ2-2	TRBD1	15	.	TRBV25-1	TGTGCCAGCAGCCCTCCGACAGGGTTGGTCGGGGAGCTGTTTTTT	CASSPPTGLVGELFF
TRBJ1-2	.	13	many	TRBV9	TGTGCCAGCAGCGGGACGAGGGACTATGGCTACACCTTC	CASSGTRDYGYTF
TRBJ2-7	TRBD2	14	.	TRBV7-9	TGTGCCAGCAGCTCTAGCGGGAGGGCCAGCGAGCAGTACTTC	CASSSSGRASEQYF
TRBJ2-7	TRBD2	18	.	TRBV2	TGTGCCAGCAGGAAGGGACTAGCGGGAGGGCCGGGGGTTCGCGAGCAGTACTTC	CASRKGLAGGPGVREQYF
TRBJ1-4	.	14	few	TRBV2	TGTGCCAGCAGCGAGACAGGCATTACTACCAAACTGTTTTTT	CASSETGITTKLFF